This T cell receptor (beta chain) was observed in a study of shared clonotypes between healthy human individuals. The CDR3 has 12 residues. Between the trimmed V and J ends, which lost 0 bases and 10 bases, there was a span of 4 bases. Looked up from germline, CDR1 is SGHDN and CDR2 is FVKESK. The data were produced by immunoSEQ multiplex PCR, yet TCRdb's version contains in-frame clones alone and is incomplete. The sample includes about 490,000 clones, roughly four fifths of them seen just once. The clonotype originates from a woman in her forties in good health. Some clones in this sample may be carry-over from other donors' samples. This chain links TRBV14 with TRBJ1-6; D call uncertain. Sequences were obtained from PBMCs. CDR3 loop: CASSQEGSPLHF. The CDR3 nucleotides read TGTGCCAGCAGCCAAGAAGGATCACCCCTCCACTTT.